The clone carrying this TCR beta chain was seen a single time. This entry comes from a study of blood T cell repertoires in COVID-19. About the research overall: Some COVID-19 samples were acute and others convalescent; all came from the United States, Italy and Spain. Nucleic acid was either cDNA or gDNA, and it came from T cells, B-cell-depleted T cells, or PBMCs.

Germline CDR1 reads SNHLY; CDR2 reads FYNNEI. CDR3 length: 13 residues. Trimming removed 4 bases at V and 2 bases at J, with 8 bases between. Methods used by the authors: Cell counts per sample came from amplifying reference gene primers. Data came from immunoSEQ multiplex PCR; TCRdb stores just in-frame clones and leaves some out. The V and J calls and clone size were taken over from that table, and D and trimming were inferred from the DNA. The repertoire includes roughly 56,000 clones, around 92% of them detected once, and about 4.6% sits in the top ten. Sample: peripheral blood. The TCR sequence derives from a man aged 45-65 years with active COVID-19. J is TRBJ2-5 and V is TRBV2; tentatively, D is TRBD2 (6 bases). The CDR3 coding sequence is TGTGCCAGCAGTGGGGACTTTCAAGAGACCCAGTACTTC. This gives the protein CASSGDFQETQYF.